The clone carrying this TCR beta chain was observed a handful of times. Its antigen remains unknown. These data come from a study of neurological immune-mediated disorders. Documented time point: longitudinal time-point 2. Synthesis of cDNA was performed by 5'RACE using 10-nucleotide random UMIs. TCRdb fed the 5' RACE reads into MiXCR, producing one record per CDR3 protein. In the table there are approximately 82,000 distinct CDR3 sequences, roughly 13% of which are singletons. Notes on the study in general: Across subjects, no CDR3 amino acid sequence appeared in expanded clones of more than one subject, a finding that suggested private repertoires in all groups.

The germline gives CDR1 SGDLS, CDR2 YYNGEE. V lost 4 bases and J lost 3; bases outside the gene matches: 4. The CDR3 has 15 residues. The receptor's source is a female donor with HTLV-1-associated myelopathy (HAM/TSP). The rearrangement uses TRBV9 and TRBJ2-1, with 10 nucleotides matching TRBD1. The material sequenced was PBMCs. The CDR3 sequence: CASSSTGGLYNEQFF. Written as DNA, the CDR3 is TGTGCCAGCAGCTCGACAGGGGGCCTCTACAATGAGCAGTTCTTC.